The T cell receptor beta chain described here comes from a study of cytomegalovirus exposure and HLA in healthy donors. Findings of the study overall: A later analysis associated some 16,000 TCR beta sequences with HLA alleles at a 0.05 false discovery rate. CMV serostatus stood as the only immune exposure information on hand. Researchers reported in a later analysis that a missense DCLRE1C variant was tied to TCR beta V- and J-gene trimming.

With V trimmed by 1 base and J by 2 bases, 12 bases remained unmatched. Germline CDR1 is MDHEN and CDR2 is SYDVKM. The CDR3 contains 18 residues. The primer mix had 60 Vbeta and 13 Jbeta primers. The protocol was immunoSEQ multiplex PCR, while the TCRdb copy is restricted to in-frame clones and leaves out a portion. The repertoire consists of about 140,000 clones, with around 80% occurring once and the leading ten covering about 1.3%. This clone was recorded only once. The target antigen is unknown. The receptor's source is a female donor in good health and CMV-seronegative. Sample: PBMCs. The chain links TRBV28 to TRBJ1-2; 8 nucleotides align to TRBD1. CDR3 sequence: CASSLSILVTGVNYGYTF. CDR3 DNA sequence: TGTGCCAGCAGTTTATCCATATTGGTGACAGGGGTAAACTATGGCTACACCTTC.